The present entry profiles one T cell receptor (beta chain) with its context. Its antigen is unknown. The germline V gene encodes CDR1 SGHRS and CDR2 YFSETQ. This CDR3 has 17 residues. This sample was included in a study of T cells expressing NK-cell markers. Findings of the study overall: In several donors, dominant clonotypes made up roughly 28.3-65% of CD3+CD56-NKG2C+ cells.

TCRdb re-called the 5' RACE reads; every CDR3 protein appears as one record, without DNA. This table holds about 160,000 distinct CDR3 sequences. The receptor's source is a woman aged 18 to 69 in good health. The J gene is TRBJ2-5, the V gene TRBV5-1; TCRdb's D call of TRBD2 is untestable without DNA. The source material was blood T cells: a sorted CD56 or NKG2C T cell subset, CD4+ or CD8+ T cells, or bulk PBMC T cells (not recorded which). The CDR3: CASSGLAGGLKQETQYF.